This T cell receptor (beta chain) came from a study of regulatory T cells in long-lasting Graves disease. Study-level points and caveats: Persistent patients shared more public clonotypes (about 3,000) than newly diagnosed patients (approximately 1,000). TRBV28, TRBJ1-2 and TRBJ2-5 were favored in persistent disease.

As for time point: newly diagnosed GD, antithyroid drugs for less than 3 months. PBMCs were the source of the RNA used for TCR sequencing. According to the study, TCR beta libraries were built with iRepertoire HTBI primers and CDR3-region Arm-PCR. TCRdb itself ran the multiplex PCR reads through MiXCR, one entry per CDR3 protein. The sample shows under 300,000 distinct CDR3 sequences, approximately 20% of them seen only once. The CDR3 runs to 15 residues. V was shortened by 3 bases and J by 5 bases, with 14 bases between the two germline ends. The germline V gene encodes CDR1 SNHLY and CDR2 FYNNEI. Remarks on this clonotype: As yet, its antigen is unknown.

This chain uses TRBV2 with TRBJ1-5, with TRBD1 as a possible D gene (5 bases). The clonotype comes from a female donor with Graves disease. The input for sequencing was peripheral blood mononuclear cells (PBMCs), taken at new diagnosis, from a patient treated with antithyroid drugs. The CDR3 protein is CASSEEGRSDQPQHF. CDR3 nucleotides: TGTGCCAGCAGTGAGGAGGGGAGATCTGATCAGCCCCAGCATTTT.